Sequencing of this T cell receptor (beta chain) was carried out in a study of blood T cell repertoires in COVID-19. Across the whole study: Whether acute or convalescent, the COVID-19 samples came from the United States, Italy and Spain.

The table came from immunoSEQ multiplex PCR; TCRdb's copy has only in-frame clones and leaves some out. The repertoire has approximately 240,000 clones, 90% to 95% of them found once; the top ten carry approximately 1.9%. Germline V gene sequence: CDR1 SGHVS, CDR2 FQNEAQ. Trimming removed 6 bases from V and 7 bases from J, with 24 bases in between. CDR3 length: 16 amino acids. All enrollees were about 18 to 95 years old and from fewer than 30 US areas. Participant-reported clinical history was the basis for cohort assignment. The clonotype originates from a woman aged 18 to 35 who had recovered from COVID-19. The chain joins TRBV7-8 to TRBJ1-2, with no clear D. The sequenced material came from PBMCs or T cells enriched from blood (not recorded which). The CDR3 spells CASSLERFHQRRGYTF. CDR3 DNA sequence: TGTGCCAGCAGTCTAGAAAGGTTTCACCAACGTCGTGGCTACACCTTC.